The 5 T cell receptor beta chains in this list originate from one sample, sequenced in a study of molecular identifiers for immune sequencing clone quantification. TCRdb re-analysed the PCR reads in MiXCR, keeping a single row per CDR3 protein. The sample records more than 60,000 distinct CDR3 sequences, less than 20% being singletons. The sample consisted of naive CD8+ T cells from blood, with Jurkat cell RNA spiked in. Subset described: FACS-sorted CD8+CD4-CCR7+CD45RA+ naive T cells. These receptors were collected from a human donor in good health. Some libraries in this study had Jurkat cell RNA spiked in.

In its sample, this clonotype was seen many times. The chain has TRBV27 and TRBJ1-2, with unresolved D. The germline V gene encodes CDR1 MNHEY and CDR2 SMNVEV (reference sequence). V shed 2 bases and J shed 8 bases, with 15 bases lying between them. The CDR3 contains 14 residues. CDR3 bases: TGTGCCAGCAGTTTAGGTGTGGGTCTTGGCGGCTACACCTTC. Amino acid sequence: CASSLGVGLGGYTF.

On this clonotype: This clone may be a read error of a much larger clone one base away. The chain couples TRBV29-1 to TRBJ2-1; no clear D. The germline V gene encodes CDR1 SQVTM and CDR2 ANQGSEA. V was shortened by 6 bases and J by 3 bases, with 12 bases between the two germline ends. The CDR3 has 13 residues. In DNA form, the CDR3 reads TGCAGCGTAAGGACGGCATTCTACAATGAGCAGTTCTTC. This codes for CSVRTAFYNEQFF.

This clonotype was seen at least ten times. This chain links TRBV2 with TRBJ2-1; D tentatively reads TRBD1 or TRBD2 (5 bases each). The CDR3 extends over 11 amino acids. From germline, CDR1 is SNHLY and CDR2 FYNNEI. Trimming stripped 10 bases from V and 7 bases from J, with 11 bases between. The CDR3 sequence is CATRGANEQFF. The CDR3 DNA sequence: TGTGCCACCAGAGGGGCAAATGAGCAGTTCTTC.

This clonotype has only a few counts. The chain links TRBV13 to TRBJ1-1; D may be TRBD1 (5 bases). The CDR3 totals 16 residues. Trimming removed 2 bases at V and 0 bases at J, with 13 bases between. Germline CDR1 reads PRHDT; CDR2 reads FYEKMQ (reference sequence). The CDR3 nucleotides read TGTGCCAGCAGCTTACAGGTTTGGACACTGAACACTGAAGCTTTCTTT. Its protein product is CASSLQVWTLNTEAFF.

Here the CDR3 DNA reads TGTGCCAGCAGCATCGGACAGGGACACAATGAGCAGTTCTTC. As protein: CASSIGQGHNEQFF. This chain links TRBV7-9 with TRBJ2-1, with 8 bases that match TRBD1. V trimming: 5 bases; J trimming: 5 bases; junction bases outside the gene matches: 5. The CDR3 totals 14 residues. Germline values: CDR1 SEHNR, CDR2 FQNEAQ (reference sequence).